This T cell receptor (beta chain) was profiled in a study of shared clonotypes between healthy human individuals (dated by TCRdb to between 2020 and 2021). General notes on the study: The cohort comprised a couple of women and a few men aged 18 to 49 years. For each donor, three plates each were used for CD4 naive and CD4 memory, two plates were used for CD8 naive, and one plate was used for CD8 memory. The study deeply sequenced blood TCR repertoires of five healthy adults to estimate repertoire size and the extent of clonotype sharing between individuals. Different laboratories and diverse techniques were used to prepare libraries and sequence TCR repertoires, to increase sequencing depth and limit assay-specific biases. Leukapheresis yielded between about 0.85 and 10 billion PBMCs per donor.

The paper's findings and limits, for the study overall: Larger estimated clonotype richness was generally found for naive subsets than for memory subsets. Because the study included a small number of donors, the genetic and exposure-history diversity represented was limited. Clonotypes shared by all four sorted-subset donors showed higher generation probabilities than non-shared clonotypes. Pairwise subsampling led to the expectation that sequencing depth would affect the degree of clonotype sharing among donors. Even with the large sequencing depth, rarefaction of the sorted-subset datasets indicated that sequencing was incomplete. Only blood was sampled, and tissue TCR repertoires likely differ from those in blood. Sharing across a handful of donors was observed for around 5% of naive CD4, 3.5% of naive CD8, 2% to 2.5% of memory CD4, and around 0.44% of memory CD8 clonotypes.

About this clone: Its recognized antigen is unknown. The input lacks base qualities; no much larger clone sits a single base away.

Using the deep immunoSEQ assay, multiplex PCR amplified TCR CDR3 regions from genomic DNA. Extracted genomic DNA from each cell subset was spread evenly across all wells of several immunoSEQ 96-well plates, with each plate serving as a replicate. For sorted subsets, approximately 210 ng genomic DNA, equal to tens of thousands of T cell genomes, was loaded into each replicate PCR. Purified libraries were measured with a Qubit 3.0 fluorometer, size-checked on a Bioanalyzer 2100, and measured again with the KAPA Library Quantification kit. Each immunoSEQ 96-well plate was sequenced on its own single-read 150-cycle Illumina NextSeq 550 flow cell. The source study handled its data this way. Because only junctional sequences without quality scores were contained in the immunoSEQ output, filtering matching that applied to full-length reads could not be performed. Sequences were annotated with PyIR, a Python wrapper for IgBLAST v1.9, using IMGT germline references to assign V/J genes and CDR3. Any read was removed if the V/J assignment was weak (E-value above 1e-6), the CDR3 was missing, or the read contained stop codons, out-of-frame junctions, or ambiguous translated residues. V3J clonotypes were defined as sequences sharing the same inferred V gene, J gene, and CDR3 amino acid sequence. Percentage overlap between repertoires was calculated by dividing the number of shared unique clonotypes by the size of the smaller repertoire. RTK rarefaction, the Chao1 estimator, and Recon v2.1 estimates of unobserved clonotypes were used to assess repertoire richness. Generation probabilities were computed with OLGA for all TCRbeta clonotypes obtained by the gDNA method from a few donors. TCRdb took this table from immuneACCESS and kept in-frame rearrangements with V and J called. Such tables lack part of the clones; where checked against another copy, unresolved V genes explain under half of the gap, and the rest is unexplained. V, J and clone size reflect that table, while D and trimming were determined from the DNA. The sample yields about 530,000 clones; about 96% were counted once. Together, the top ten hold 0.06% of the sample.

The donors were healthy, HIV-negative adults with no recently reported acute infections or vaccinations. Only Caucasian adults living in Nashville, Tennessee, USA were represented among the donors. Magnetic negative selection was used to enrich CD4+ T cells, after which naive cells were positively selected on CD45RA and the negative fraction became the memory subset. After blood collection by leukapheresis, PBMCs were isolated using Ficoll-Histopaque density gradient centrifugation and then cryopreserved in the vapor phase of liquid nitrogen. Analytical flow cytometry was used to check the purity and quantity of every magnetically sorted T cell population. Genomic DNA was isolated from each sorted fraction and quantified by UV absorbance on a Nanodrop 2000c. Input material: naive CD4+ T cells sorted from blood. In the paper's terms, the cell subset or site label means: CD45RA+ positively selected. The sequence was obtained from a woman younger than 45 in good health.

CDR3 reads: CASSVNREYYGYTF. At the DNA level, the sequence is TGTGCCAGCAGTGTGAACAGGGAATACTATGGCTACACCTTC. Recombination connected TRBV6-1 to TRBJ1-2, with TRBD1 as a weak D call on 6 bases. From the germline V gene, CDR1 is MNHNS and CDR2 is SASEGT. Including cysteine and phenylalanine, the CDR3 has 14 amino acids. Only the CDR3 portion is preserved as DNA: 42 bases, with reading frame beginning at the first base. Trimming costs V 4 bases and J 3 bases, and their ends lie 12 bases apart.